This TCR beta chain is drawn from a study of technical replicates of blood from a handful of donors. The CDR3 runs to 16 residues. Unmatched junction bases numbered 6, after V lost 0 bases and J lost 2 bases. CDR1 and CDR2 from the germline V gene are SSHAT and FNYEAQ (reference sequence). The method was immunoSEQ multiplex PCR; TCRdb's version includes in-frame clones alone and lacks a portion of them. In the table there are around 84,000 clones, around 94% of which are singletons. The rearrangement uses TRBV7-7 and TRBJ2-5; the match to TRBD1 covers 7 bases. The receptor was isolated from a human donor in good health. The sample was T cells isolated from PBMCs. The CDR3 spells CASSLARAGGQETQYF. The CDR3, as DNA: TGTGCCAGCAGCTTAGCTAGGGCAGGGGGACAAGAGACCCAGTACTTC.